These 25 T cell receptor beta chains originate from one sample sequenced in a study of a mutant IDH1 vaccine in newly diagnosed glioma. Time point defined: week 35, safety follow-up. All doses held 300 ug of mutant IDH1 20-mer peptide, with topical imiquimod. Their antigens remain unidentified. The assay was immunoSEQ multiplex PCR, and TCRdb's table has in-frame clones only and misses some. Of about 54,000 clones listed, roughly 80% are singletons. This specimen was PBMCs, taken from a glioma patient whose treatment included an IDH1 peptide vaccine. These receptors were collected from a woman aged 18 to 35 with glioma.

This chain connects TRBV9 to TRBJ2-5; D ambiguous. CDR3 size: 15 residues. Trimming cost V 2 bases and J 7 bases, with 18 bases left between them. CDR1 is SGDLS, CDR2 YYNGEE, per germline. This CDR3 reads CASSVGRLGVGTQYF. Here the CDR3 DNA reads TGTGCCAGCAGCGTGGGCAGGCTGGGCGTGGGGACCCAGTACTTC.

The chain uses TRBV7-2 and TRBJ2-3, with D hard to call. Trimming left V 1 base short and J 2 bases short, with 10 bases between. The CDR3 contains 15 residues. The germline CDR1 and CDR2 sequences are SGHTA and FQGNSA. The CDR3 spells CASSLDSPYTDTQYF. CDR3 sequence (DNA): TGTGCCAGCAGCTTAGACAGCCCTTACACAGATACGCAGTATTTT.

The sample holds a few counts of this clone. The gene calls are TRBV6-6 and TRBJ2-7; D is unresolved. This CDR3 comprises 12 residues. Germline values: CDR1 MNHNY, CDR2 SVGAGI (reference sequence). V lost 5 bases to trimming and J lost 0 bases, with 5 bases between them. This chain's CDR3 is CASSPHSYEQYF. CDR3 in DNA: TGTGCCAGCAGTCCTCACTCCTACGAGCAGTACTTC.

The J gene is TRBJ2-3, the V gene TRBV27, with D maybe TRBD2 (5 bases). Germline V gene lookup returns CDR1 MNHEY and CDR2 SMNVEV (reference sequence). V was shortened by 0 bases and J by 0 bases, with 16 bases between the two germline ends. This CDR3 region has 18 residues. CDR3 protein: CASSLSLPAVPSTDTQYF. In nucleotides, the CDR3 is TGTGCCAGCAGTTTATCGTTGCCAGCGGTTCCAAGCACAGATACGCAGTATTTT.

The chain joins TRBV7-9 to TRBJ1-1; a possible D gene is TRBD1 (5 bases). Trimming cost V 5 bases and J 0 bases, with 19 bases left between them. The CDR3 sequence is 17 residues long. Germline-derived CDR1 and CDR2 are SEHNR and FQNEAQ (reference sequence). CDR3 in DNA: TGTGCCAGCAGCCCCCTCTCAGGGAGGATCCTGAACACTGAAGCTTTCTTT. Protein product: CASSPLSGRILNTEAFF.

The V and J genes are TRBV30 and TRBJ1-2; D unclear. V lost 0 bases to trimming and J lost 8 bases, with 10 bases between them. Germline V gene sequence: CDR1 GTSNPN, CDR2 SVGIG (reference sequence). The CDR3 covers 12 residues. Written as DNA, the CDR3 is TGTGCCTGGAGTGTACTTGGGAACGGCTACACCTTC. This translates into CAWSVLGNGYTF.

The gene calls are TRBV30 and TRBJ2-7; D is unresolved. Deletions cut 7 bases from V and 0 bases from J, with 10 bases between. The CDR3 has 12 residues. CDR1 is GTSNPN and CDR2 is SVGIG in the germline V gene (reference sequence). The DNA of the CDR3 is TGTGCCTCGGGCCGAAACTCCTACGAGCAGTACTTC. This encodes CASGRNSYEQYF.

This rearrangement joins TRBV19 to TRBJ1-2, with TRBD1 matching 7 bases. The CDR3 length is 18 residues. CDR1 and CDR2 from the germline V gene are LNHDA and SQIVND (reference sequence). The V and J ends lost 0 bases and 0 bases, in that order; junction bases with no gene match: 10. The CDR3 spells CASSIDRRGGNSNYGYTF. CDR3 in DNA: TGTGCCAGTAGTATAGATCGGAGAGGGGGCAATTCTAACTATGGCTACACCTTC.

The chain joins TRBV5-1 to TRBJ1-5, with 11 bases aligning to TRBD1. This CDR3 has 16 residues. Losses at the gene ends were 0 bases for V and 4 bases for J; bases not matched to a gene: 3. Germline V gene data show CDR1 as SGHRS and CDR2 as YFSETQ. CDR3 nucleotides: TGCGCCAGCAGCTTGGCTGGGACAGGGGGAAATCAGCCCCAGCATTTT. Protein sequence: CASSLAGTGGNQPQHF.

The genes are TRBV9 and TRBJ2-2; the match to TRBD2 covers 9 bases. Germline trimming cut 4 bases from V and 2 bases from J; bases unmatched to any gene: 6. Germline assignment: CDR1 SGDLS and CDR2 YYNGEE. The CDR3 is 16 residues long. This CDR3 reads CASSPKTSGNTGELFF. Here the CDR3 DNA reads TGTGCCAGCAGCCCCAAGACTAGCGGAAACACCGGGGAGCTGTTTTTT. The complete variable domain, with remaining parts taken from reference TRBV9 and TRBJ2-2, reads DSGVTQTPKHLITATGQRVTLRCSPRSGDLSVYWYQQSLDQGLQFLIQYYNGEERAKGNILERFSAQQFPDLHSELNLSSLELGDSALYFCASSPKTSGNTGELFFGEGSRLTVL.

This clone was recorded a few times. The chain uses TRBV5-1 and TRBJ1-1; D gene unclear. This CDR3 has 13 amino acids. Germline CDR1 is SGHRS and CDR2 is YFSETQ. V lost 4 bases and J 0 bases, leaving 7 bases between the germline ends. In nucleotides, the CDR3 is TGCGCCAGCAGCGTTGGTATGAACACTGAAGCTTTCTTT. This sequence encodes CASSVGMNTEAFF.

The CDR3 sequence is CASSYSGQPNQPQHF. CDR3 nucleotide sequence: TGTGCCAGCAGTTACTCTGGACAGCCCAATCAGCCCCAGCATTTT. This chain uses TRBV6-5 with TRBJ1-5, with TRBD1 as a possible D gene (6 bases). CDR1 is MNHEY and CDR2 is SVGAGI in the germline V gene. The CDR3 loop spans 15 amino acids. Trimming stripped 0 bases from V and 3 bases from J, with 9 bases between.

This chain connects TRBV6-1 to TRBJ1-4; D is uncertain. The CDR3 covers 14 residues. From germline, CDR1 is MNHNS and CDR2 SASEGT. Trimming took 4 bases from V and 6 from J, leaving 12 bases between them. The CDR3 reads CASSAGSKYEKLFF. DNA of the CDR3: TGTGCCAGCAGTGCTGGGTCTAAGTATGAAAAACTGTTTTTT.

The V call is TRBV4-2, the J call TRBJ2-1; TRBD2 matches at 8 bases. The CDR3 covers 17 residues. The V gene's germline CDR1 is LGHNA and CDR2 YNFKEQ. V lost 0 bases and J lost 1; bases outside the gene matches: 5. CDR3 sequence (DNA): TGTGCCAGCAGCCAAGATATGGCGGGAGGTTCCTACAATGAGCAGTTCTTC. Translating gives CASSQDMAGGSYNEQFF.

The sample holds a few counts of this clone. The chain combines TRBV7-9 with TRBJ1-1; 7 nucleotides line up with TRBD1. The CDR3 spans 16 residues. With 6 bases clipped from V and 1 base from J, the junction kept 11 bases outside the gene matches. Per the germline V gene, CDR1 is SEHNR and CDR2 is FQNEAQ (reference sequence). CDR3 protein: CASSDPLGQTNTEAFF. In DNA, the CDR3 is TGTGCCAGCAGTGACCCTCTGGGACAGACGAACACTGAAGCTTTCTTT.

The gene calls are TRBV9 and TRBJ2-7; perhaps TRBD2 as D (6 bases). Trimming cost V 1 base and J 1 base, with 12 bases left between them. Germline CDR1 is SGDLS and CDR2 is YYNGEE. The CDR3 extends over 15 amino acids. CDR3 residues: CASSVSGDPSYEQYF. The CDR3 nucleotides read TGTGCCAGCAGCGTATCGGGGGATCCATCCTACGAGCAGTACTTC.

The rearrangement joins TRBV5-6 to TRBJ2-7; D unresolved. Trimming removed 2 bases from V and 2 bases from J, with 5 bases in between. Germline V gene sequence: CDR1 SGHDT, CDR2 YYEEEE. CDR3 length: 12 residues. Here the CDR3 DNA reads TGTGCCAGCAGCTTCGACACCTACGAGCAGTACTTC. This translates into CASSFDTYEQYF.

The rearrangement links TRBV9 to TRBJ2-3; a weak D match, TRBD2 (5 bases). V lost 0 bases and J 0 bases, leaving 8 bases between the germline ends. The CDR3 has 15 residues. Germline V lookup: CDR1 SGDLS, CDR2 YYNGEE. CDR3 region: CASSVDGVSTDTQYF. The CDR3 DNA follows: TGTGCCAGCAGCGTAGACGGGGTAAGCACAGATACGCAGTATTTT. The variable domain in full, with the rest retrieved from reference TRBV9 and TRBJ2-3, is DSGVTQTPKHLITATGQRVTLRCSPRSGDLSVYWYQQSLDQGLQFLIQYYNGEERAKGNILERFSAQQFPDLHSELNLSSLELGDSALYFCASSVDGVSTDTQYFGPGTRLTVL.

This chain joins TRBV30 and TRBJ2-5; weak D call: TRBD2 (6 bases). The CDR3 extends over 10 amino acids. V was cut by 5 bases and J by 6 bases, with 7 bases left in between. Germline V gene sequence: CDR1 GTSNPN, CDR2 SVGIG (reference sequence). The CDR3 loop reads CAWGGKTQYF. CDR3 sequence (DNA): TGTGCCTGGGGGGGGAAGACCCAGTACTTC.

This chain links TRBV2 with TRBJ2-7; 7 bases agree with TRBD1. This CDR3 has 15 residues. CDR1 is SNHLY, CDR2 FYNNEI, per germline. V lost 6 bases to trimming and J lost 0 bases; unmatched junction nucleotides: 8. The CDR3 DNA reads as TGTGCCAGCAGGACCGGGACAGTGGCCTCCTACGAGCAGTACTTC. Translating gives CASRTGTVASYEQYF.

This clone was recorded only once. This chain connects TRBV7-6 to TRBJ2-1; D may correspond to TRBD1 or TRBD2 (5 bases each). This CDR3 has 17 residues. Between the trimmed V and J ends, which lost 4 bases and 6 bases, there was a span of 22 bases. The germline V gene has CDR1 SGHVS and CDR2 FNYEAQ. The CDR3 nucleotides are TGTGCCAGCAGCTACAAACGCACCGAGGGGACGTCCAATGAGCAGTTCTTC. Amino acids: CASSYKRTEGTSNEQFF.

This clone has just one count. The chain combines TRBV6-5 with TRBJ2-7; 9 bases align to TRBD2. V shed 0 bases and J 5 bases; nucleotides not matched to a gene: 8. In germline, CDR1 is MNHEY, CDR2 SVGAGI. There are 16 residues in the CDR3. CDR3 sequence (DNA): TGTGCCAGCAGTTACTCTCCTGCGGGGGGGCCTAACGAGCAGTACTTC. This translates into CASSYSPAGGPNEQYF.

For the CDR3, the DNA is TGTGCCAGTAGTATTTCCGGGGGTACTAATGAAAAACTGTTTTTT. Translated: CASSISGGTNEKLFF. The chain is built from TRBV19 and TRBJ1-4; a weak D match, TRBD1 (5 bases). V shed 3 bases and J shed 2 bases, with 10 bases lying between them. CDR1 LNHDA and CDR2 SQIVND come from the germline V gene (reference sequence). The CDR3 covers 15 residues.

The CDR3 nucleotides read TGTGCCAGCTCGTCATCGGGGGGGCCAGAGACCCAGTACTTC. As protein: CASSSSGGPETQYF. V is TRBV18 and J is TRBJ2-5, with 8 bases matching TRBD2. V lost 6 bases, J lost 4 bases, and 7 bases stayed unmatched. The CDR3 length is 14 residues. Germline assignment: CDR1 KGHSH and CDR2 LQKENI.

The V gene is TRBV15, the J gene TRBJ1-3; TRBD1 matches at 9 bases. Trimming at V came to 0 bases and at J to 4 bases, leaving 4 bases not matched to a gene. Per germline, CDR1 LNHNV and CDR2 YYDKDF (reference sequence). There are 16 residues in the CDR3. The CDR3 DNA reads TGTGCCACCAGCAGAGATCGGGGGACAGGGGGAAACACCATATATTTT. Its translation is CATSRDRGTGGNTIYF.